This TCR beta chain appears in the sequencing data of a study of cytomegalovirus exposure and HLA in healthy donors. Findings of the study overall: Later analysis revealed greater clonal expansion in HLA-associated TCR beta chains than in equally common others.

The PCR contained 60 Vbeta and 13 Jbeta primers. Repertoires were generated with immunoSEQ multiplex PCR, while TCRdb's copy carries only in-frame clones and drops some. The top ten clones hold nearly 5% of a sample with about 140,000 clones, 75% to 80% of them seen once. The CDR3 has 15 amino acids. CDR1 MGHRA and CDR2 YSYEKL come from the germline V gene. The germline V and J ends were trimmed by 4 bases and 5 bases, with 12 bases remaining between them. This clone was observed a handful of times. Its target is not known. The source material was PBMCs. V usage is TRBV4-1 and J usage is TRBJ1-6, with D possibly matching TRBD1 (6 bases). The source of this sequence is a woman aged 50 to 60 in good health and CMV-seronegative. The CDR3 nucleotides read TGCGCCAGCAGCCCCCCGCAGGGGAATAATTCACCCCTCCACTTT. It yields the protein CASSPPQGNNSPLHF.